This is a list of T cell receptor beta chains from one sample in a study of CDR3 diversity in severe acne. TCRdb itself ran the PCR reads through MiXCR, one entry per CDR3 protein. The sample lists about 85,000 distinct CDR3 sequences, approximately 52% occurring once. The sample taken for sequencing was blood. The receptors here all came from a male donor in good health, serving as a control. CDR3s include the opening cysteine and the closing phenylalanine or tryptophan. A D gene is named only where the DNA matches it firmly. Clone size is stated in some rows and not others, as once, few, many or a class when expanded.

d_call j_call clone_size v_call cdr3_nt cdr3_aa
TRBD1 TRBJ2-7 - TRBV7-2 TGCGCCAGCAGCCAACCAACAGGGGTCTCACCCTACGAGCAGTACTTC CASSQPTGVSPYEQYF
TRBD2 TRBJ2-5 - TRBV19 TGTGCCAGTAGTCGGGAGGGCCAGGAGACCCAGTACTTC CASSREGQETQYF
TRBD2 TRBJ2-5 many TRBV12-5 TGTGCTAGTGGTTTGGCACGGGGGGGCCCCGCCTTGATAGAGACCCAGTACTTC CASGLARGGPALIETQYF
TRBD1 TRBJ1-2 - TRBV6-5 TGTGCCAGCCGACCGGGACAGGCACACTATGGCTACACCTTC CASRPGQAHYGYTF
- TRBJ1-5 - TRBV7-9 TGTGCCAGCAGCCCGCCCCGGTGGGTTAGCAATCAGCCCCAGCATTTT CASSPPRWVSNQPQHF
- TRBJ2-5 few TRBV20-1 TGCAGTGCTGGGGTGGAGACCCAGTACTTC CSAGVETQYF
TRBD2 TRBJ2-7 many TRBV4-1 TGCGCCAGCAGCCAAGAAATATCGGGGGGGGCCGCCAACGAGCAGTACTTC CASSQEISGGAANEQYF
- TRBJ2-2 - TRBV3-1 TGTGCCAGCAGCCCCGAACCGGGGACCGGGGAGCTGTTTTTT CASSPEPGTGELFF
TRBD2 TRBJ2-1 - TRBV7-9 TGTGCCAGCAGCTTGGGGGCTAGCGGGAGGAGTGAGCAGTTCTTC CASSLGASGRSEQFF
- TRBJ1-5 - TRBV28 TGTGCCAGCAGTTTATGGACAGAGAATCAGCCCCAGCATTTT CASSLWTENQPQHF
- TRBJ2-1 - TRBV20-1 TGCAGTGCCGCCGTTGGGGCAGGGGGCAAGGAGCGGGAGAGGAGGCAGTTCTTC CSAAVGAGGKERERRQFF
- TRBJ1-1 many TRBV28 TGTGCCAGCAGTTCACTGACAGTGATGAACACTGAAGCTTTCTTT CASSSLTVMNTEAFF
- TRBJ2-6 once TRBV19 TGTGCCAGTAGTATCAGGCTTAGCTCTGGGGCCAACGTCCTGACTTTC CASSIRLSSGANVLTF
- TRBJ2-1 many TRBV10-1 TGCGCCAGCAGTGAGTCTGGAGTATGGGTATCCGAGCAGTTCTTC CASSESGVWVSEQFF
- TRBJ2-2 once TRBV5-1 TGCGCCAGCAGCTTGGTGGTCTGGCCCACCGGGGAGCTGTTTTTT CASSLVVWPTGELFF
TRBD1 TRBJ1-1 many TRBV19 TGTGCCAGTACCATGGCCGGGACAGCGGTAGGTCGAGCTTTCTTT CASTMAGTAVGRAFF
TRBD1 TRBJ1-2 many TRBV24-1 TGTGCCACCAGTGATTGGGACAGGTCATACACCTTC CATSDWDRSYTF
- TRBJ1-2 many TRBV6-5 TGTGCCAGCAGTTACGGGACGGACGTCCAGGGCTACACCTTC CASSYGTDVQGYTF
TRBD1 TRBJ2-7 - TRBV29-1 TGCAGCGTGCGTCTCCGGGACAGGGGATTGTACGAGCAGTACTTC CSVRLRDRGLYEQYF
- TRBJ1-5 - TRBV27 TGTGCCAGCAGTTTATCGGCAGGGTGGGCTCAGCCCCAGCATTTT CASSLSAGWAQPQHF
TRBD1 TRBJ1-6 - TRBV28 TGTGCCAGCAGTTCCGGGACAGCGTACACACTATCACCCCTCCACTTT CASSSGTAYTLSPLHF
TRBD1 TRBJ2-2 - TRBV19 TGTGCCAGTAGTCCGGGACAGGGGTACACCGGGGAGCTGTTTTTT CASSPGQGYTGELFF
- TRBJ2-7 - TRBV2 TGTGCTAGCCTGGGGGCCTACGAGCAGTACTTC CASLGAYEQYF
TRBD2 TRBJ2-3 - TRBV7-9 TGTGCCAGCAGCCTAGCGGGGTCAGATACGCAGTATTTT CASSLAGSDTQYF
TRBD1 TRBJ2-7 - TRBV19 TGTGCCAGTAGTATTTGTTCCGGGACAGGGGCCAACGAGCAGTACTTC CASSICSGTGANEQYF
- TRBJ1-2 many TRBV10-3 TGTGCCATCAGTTACGAGTCCTTGGGGTCTTCGGGGTTCAATGGCTACACCTTC CAISYESLGSSGFNGYTF
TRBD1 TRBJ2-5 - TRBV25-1 TGTGCCAGCAACGACAGGGCTCGGGGGACCCAGTACTTC CASNDRARGTQYF
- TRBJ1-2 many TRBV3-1 TGTGCCAGCAGCCAAGCAGCTTATGGCTACACCTTC CASSQAAYGYTF
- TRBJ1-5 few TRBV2 TGTGCCAGCAGTGCTGACGGAATTGCCAATCAGCCCCAGCATTTT CASSADGIANQPQHF
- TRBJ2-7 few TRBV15 TGTGCCACCAGCAGAGTGGCTAACGGCGAGCAGTACTTC CATSRVANGEQYF
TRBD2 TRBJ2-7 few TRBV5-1 TGCGCCAGCAGCCCTCTAGCGGGGGGCTACTACGAGCAGTACTTC CASSPLAGGYYEQYF
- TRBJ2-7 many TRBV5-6 TGTGCCAGCAGCGTGGACAGACCCCTCGAGCAGTACTTC CASSVDRPLEQYF
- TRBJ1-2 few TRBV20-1 TGCAGTGCTAGAGTGGGGGGTAGGGACTATGGCTACACCTTC CSARVGGRDYGYTF
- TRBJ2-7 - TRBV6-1 TGTGCCAGCAGTGGGGTCAGACTGTCCTACGAGCAGTACTTC CASSGVRLSYEQYF
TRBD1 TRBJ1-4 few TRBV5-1 TGTGCCAGCAGCCCTCAGGAGGGACAGGGGGATGAAAAACTGTTTTTT CASSPQEGQGDEKLFF
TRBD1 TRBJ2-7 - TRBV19 TGTGCCAGTAGAAAGGGATTCGGGACAGTCTACGAGCAGTACTTC CASRKGFGTVYEQYF
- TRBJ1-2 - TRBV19 TGTGCCAGCAGTGGGGGTGGGGGAGGCTATCTCTTATGGGGCTACACCTTC CASSGGGGGYLLWGYTF
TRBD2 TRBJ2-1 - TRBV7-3 TGTGCCAGCAGCTTACTAGCGGGGAGCGGGGGCCCGAGCTCCTACAATGAGCAGTTCTTC CASSLLAGSGGPSSYNEQFF
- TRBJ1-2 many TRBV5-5 TGTGCCAGCAGCCCTTTTGGGGGGACGGACTATGGCTACACCTTC CASSPFGGTDYGYTF
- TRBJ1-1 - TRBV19 TGTGCCAGTAGTATTAGACACCTTGTAGGTGACACTGAAGCTTTCTTT CASSIRHLVGDTEAFF
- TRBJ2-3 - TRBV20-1 TGCAGTGCTAGATGGGGCGGGGGCAACACAGATACGCAGTATTTT CSARWGGGNTDTQYF
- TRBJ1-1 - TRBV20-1 TGCAGTGCTAGAGGGGCGGGGGACACTGAAGCTTTCTTT CSARGAGDTEAFF
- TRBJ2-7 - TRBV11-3 TGTGCCAGCGTCCAGTCCCTTGGTCTAGAGCAGTACTTC CASVQSLGLEQYF
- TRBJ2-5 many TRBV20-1 TGCAGTGCTAGAGATGACACAGTTCAAGAGACCCAGTACTTC CSARDDTVQETQYF
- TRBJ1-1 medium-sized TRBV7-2 TGTGCCAGCAGCTCCCCCGGACCCTACACTGAAGCTTTCTTT CASSSPGPYTEAFF